This T cell receptor beta chain was recorded in a study of regulatory dendritic cells for organ transplantation. Study findings and constraints: Regulatory dendritic cells appeared to expand memory CD8+ clones less than mature ones. Considerable individual heterogeneity was seen in alloreactive memory CD8+ T cells.

J lost 7 bases, V lost 7 bases, and 6 bases had no gene match. Germline CDR1 MNHEY, CDR2 SMNVEV (reference sequence). The CDR3 runs to 13 residues. About this clone: Its antigen is undetermined.

Method: immunoSEQ multiplex PCR; TCRdb's copy keeps in-frame clones and lacks some. The sample has 35,000 to 40,000 clones, approximately 90% seen once; the top ten hold about 0.11%. The chain carries TRBV27 and TRBJ1-1, with 10 nucleotides matching TRBD1. Sequenced input: naive CD8+ T cells from blood. Sample subset: CD45RA+ naive T cells. The TCR was taken from a human donor in good health. Here the CDR3 DNA reads TGTGCCAGCACCGGACAGGGGGTTGGTGAAGCTTTCTTT. This gives the protein CASTGQGVGEAFF.